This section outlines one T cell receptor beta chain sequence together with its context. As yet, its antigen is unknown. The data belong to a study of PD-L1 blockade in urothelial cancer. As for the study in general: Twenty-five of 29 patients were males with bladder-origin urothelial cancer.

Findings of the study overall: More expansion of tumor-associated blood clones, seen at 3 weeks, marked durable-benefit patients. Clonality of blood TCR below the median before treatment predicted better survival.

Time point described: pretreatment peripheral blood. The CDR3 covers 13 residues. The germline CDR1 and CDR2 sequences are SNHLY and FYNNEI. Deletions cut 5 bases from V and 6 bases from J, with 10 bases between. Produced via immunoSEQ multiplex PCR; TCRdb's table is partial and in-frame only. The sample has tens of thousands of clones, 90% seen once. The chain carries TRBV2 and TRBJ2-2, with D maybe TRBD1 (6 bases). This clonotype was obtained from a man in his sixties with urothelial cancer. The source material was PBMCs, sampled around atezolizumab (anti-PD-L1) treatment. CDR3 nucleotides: TGTGCCAGCAGTCCACAGGGTTCCGGGGAGCTGTTTTTT. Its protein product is CASSPQGSGELFF.